One sample yielded the 8 T cell receptor beta chains listed below, sequenced in a study of spatial heterogeneity in lung cancer. Study-level points and caveats: Tracking of tumor mutation counts was seen in expanded intratumoral alpha and beta TCR counts.

Which antigens these TCRs recognize remains unknown. Using its own MiXCR run on the 5' RACE reads, TCRdb lists one record per CDR3 protein. The profile shows about 1,300 distinct CDR3 sequences, 13% of them singletons. Time point indicated: sample taken at primary tumor resection. The sample here was lung tumor tissue, taken at surgery. The receptors derive from a female donor with early-stage non-small cell lung cancer.

This clonotype is deemed medium-sized. J is TRBJ2-5 and V is TRBV5-6; D may correspond to TRBD1 or TRBD2 (5 bases each). V lost 2 bases, J lost 2 bases, and 16 bases lay in between. Germline V gene sequence: CDR1 SGHDT, CDR2 YYEEEE. The CDR3 runs 16 residues. CDR3 sequence: CASSLLGAASQETQYF. CDR3 bases: TGTGCCAGCAGCTTACTAGGGGCGGCCTCACAAGAGACCCAGTACTTC. Based on the CDR3 plus reference TRBV5-6 and TRBJ2-5, the full variable domain is DAGVTQSPTHLIKTRGQQVTLRCSPKSGHDTVSWYQQALGQGPQFIFQYYEEEERQRGNFPDRFSGHQFPNYSSELNVNALLLGDSALYLCASSLLGAASQETQYFGPGTRLLVL.

Sample share makes this clonotype medium-sized (0.01 to 0.1%). The chain employs TRBV7-8 and TRBJ1-5; unclear D gene. The germline gives CDR1 SGHVS, CDR2 FQNEAQ. The CDR3 totals 17 residues. The V end lost 1 base, the J end lost 7 bases, and 20 bases lay between the germline ends. This CDR3 reads CASSLVGPGRSQQPQHF. The CDR3 nucleotides are TGTGCCAGCAGCTTAGTTGGCCCGGGAAGGTCGCAACAGCCCCAGCATTTT.

In its sample, this clonotype ranks as large. In nucleotides, the CDR3 is TGTGCCAGCAGTATAAGGGGGGGAGGTCCACCCCAGCATTTT. It translates to CASSIRGGGPPQHF. This rearrangement joins TRBV6-2 or TRBV6-3 to TRBJ1-5; a possible D gene is TRBD1 (6 bases). Trimming left V 5 bases short and J 10 bases short, with 18 bases between. This CDR3 region has 14 residues. The germline V gene has CDR1 MNHEY and CDR2 SVGEGT.

By sample fraction, this clonotype is medium-sized. J is TRBJ2-5 and V is TRBV7-9; 9 bases are a match to TRBD1. The CDR3 consists of 14 residues. V shed 5 bases, J shed 1 base, and the junction held 2 bases outside the gene matches. The germline gives CDR1 SEHNR, CDR2 FQNEAQ (reference sequence). CDR3 region: CASSAGQGQETQYF. In DNA, the CDR3 is TGTGCCAGCAGCGCGGGACAGGGCCAAGAGACCCAGTACTTC.

This clonotype is labeled as medium-sized. This chain connects TRBV2 to TRBJ2-7; TRBD2 might be the D (6 bases). Trimming removed 4 bases at V and 0 bases at J, with 10 bases between. The CDR3 is made up of 14 amino acids. The germline V gene has CDR1 SNHLY and CDR2 FYNNEI. For the CDR3, the DNA is TGTGCCAGCAGTGGGGGGAGGAGCTCCTACGAGCAGTACTTC. The encoded protein is CASSGGRSSYEQYF. Variable domain in full (rest from reference TRBV2 and TRBJ2-7): EPEVTQTPSHQVTQMGQEVILRCVPISNHLYFYWYRQILGQKVEFLVSFYNNEISEKSEIFDDQFSVERPDGSNFTLKIRSTKLEDSAMYFCASSGGRSSYEQYFGPGTRLTVT.

This clonotype was seen ten or more times. The V call is TRBV30, the J call TRBJ2-1, with D possibly TRBD2 on 6 matching bases. Per germline, CDR1 GTSNPN and CDR2 SVGIG (reference sequence). This CDR3 region has 14 residues. V lost 5 bases and J lost 4, with 15 bases in between. CDR3 sequence reads: CAWVRRGLYNEQFF. The CDR3 nucleotides are TGTGCCTGGGTTAGGAGGGGACTTTACAATGAGCAGTTCTTC.

This clonotype is judged medium-sized. The chain joins TRBV6-2 or TRBV6-3 to TRBJ2-1; 7 positions match TRBD2. The CDR3 runs to 14 residues. V lost 0 bases and J lost 6; bases outside the gene matches: 2. Germline CDR1 reads MNHEY; CDR2 reads SVGEGT. CDR3 nucleotide sequence: TGTGCCAGCAGTTACTCCACTAGCGCCAATGAGCAGTTCTTC. Its translation: CASSYSTSANEQFF.

Sample share makes this clonotype medium-sized. CDR3 amino acids: CASSPPGDRLGGNTIYF. As DNA, the CDR3 is TGTGCCAGCTCACCACCGGGGGACAGGCTGGGTGGAAACACCATATATTTT. The J gene is TRBJ1-3, the V gene TRBV18; 8 positions agree with TRBD1. The V and J ends lost 0 bases and 3 bases, in that order; junction bases with no gene match: 7. The CDR3 is made up of 17 amino acids. Germline V gene data show CDR1 as KGHSH and CDR2 as LQKENI.